The T cell receptor beta chain under discussion was sequenced for a study of control samples from healthy donors and cancer patients. Germline trimming cut 7 bases from V and 4 bases from J; bases unmatched to any gene: 13. The length of the CDR3 is 17 residues. The germline V gene encodes CDR1 LNHDA and CDR2 SQIVND (reference sequence). The repertoire was sequenced with immunoSEQ multiplex PCR; TCRdb's copy has only in-frame clones and lacks some. This table holds 160,000 or so clones, around 94% found once. Sequencing input: PBMCs. The TCR sequence derives from a man in his sixties with colorectal cancer. The rearrangement joins TRBV19 to TRBJ2-2, with 9 bases that match TRBD2. The CDR3 region is CASNPLAGSPVTGELFF. As DNA, the CDR3 is TGTGCCAGTAACCCACTAGCGGGTTCCCCGGTCACCGGGGAGCTGTTTTTT. Full variable domain (missing parts from reference TRBV19 and TRBJ2-2): DGGITQSPKYLFRKEGQNVTLSCEQNLNHDAMYWYRQDPGQGLRLIYYSQIVNDFQKGDIAEGYSVSREKKESFPLTVTSAQKNPTAFYLCASNPLAGSPVTGELFFGEGSRLTVL.